The 22 T cell receptor beta chains in this list originate from one sample, sequenced in a study of OX40 agonist ivuxolimab in advanced cancers. Measured with immunoSEQ multiplex PCR; TCRdb has only the in-frame clones, and not every one. The sample contains around 93,000 clones, around nine tenths of which appear only once. Sequences were derived from CD4+ or CD8+ T cells sorted from blood, sampled in a trial of the OX40 agonist ivuxolimab. The receptor source for this set is an adult with an advanced solid tumor such as melanoma, head and neck, liver or kidney cancer.

V gene TRBV19 combines with J gene TRBJ1-3, with a weak D call TRBD1 (5 bases). The V gene's germline CDR1 is LNHDA and CDR2 SQIVND (reference sequence). This CDR3 has 16 amino acids. V was cut by 3 bases and J by 0 bases, with 12 bases left in between. The CDR3 DNA follows: TGTGCCAGTAGTATGGGGCGGCCTGGCTCTGGAAACACCATATATTTT. Translated, it gives CASSMGRPGSGNTIYF.

A single count supports this clone. V is TRBV11-3 and J is TRBJ2-7; perhaps TRBD2 as D (5 bases). Trimming took off 3 bases at V and 9 bases at J, with 12 bases between the two ends. The CDR3 contains 12 residues. Germline CDR1 reads SGHNT; CDR2 reads YENEEA. The CDR3 spells CASSFKRRGQYF. DNA for the CDR3: TGTGCCAGCAGCTTCAAGCGGCGCGGGCAGTACTTC.

The chain carries TRBV7-2 and TRBJ2-3, with 8 bases aligning to TRBD1. Trimming at V came to 2 bases and at J to 1 base, leaving 2 bases not matched to a gene. CDR3 length: 15 residues. CDR1 is SGHTA, CDR2 FQGNSA, per germline. CDR3 in amino acids: CASSLQGAGTDTQYF. CDR3 bases: TGTGCCAGCAGCTTACAGGGGGCGGGCACAGATACGCAGTATTTT.

The rearrangement uses TRBV7-2 and TRBJ2-3, with 7 bases lining up with TRBD2. The V gene's germline CDR1 is SGHTA and CDR2 FQGNSA. CDR3 size: 14 residues. V lost 7 bases to trimming and J lost 0 bases; unmatched junction nucleotides: 4. For the CDR3, the DNA is TGTGCCAGCACCCCGCGGGGGAGCACAGATACGCAGTATTTT. The encoded protein is CASTPRGSTDTQYF.

Remarks on this clone: This sample also contains other DNA sequences that code for the same CDR3. The chain couples TRBV5-1 to TRBJ2-7; 10 bases match TRBD1. The V gene's germline CDR1 is SGHRS and CDR2 YFSETQ. Germline trimming cut 4 bases from V and 2 bases from J; bases unmatched to any gene: 6. The CDR3 is made up of 15 amino acids. CDR3 DNA sequence: TGCGCCAGCAGCCCGCCGGGACAGGGGACCTACGAGCAGTACTTC. Translated: CASSPPGQGTYEQYF.

The chain couples TRBV12-2 to TRBJ2-1; the table assigns TRBD2, which was not confirmed against the DNA. TRBV12-2 is a listed pseudogene. The CDR3 consists of 18 residues. The CDR3 coding sequence is TGTGCAAGTCGCTGGGGGACTAGCGGAGAAGAACCCCACAATGAGCAGTTCTTC. This sequence encodes CASRWGTSGEEPHNEQFF.

This chain joins TRBV7-9 and TRBJ1-3; weak D call: TRBD1 (5 bases). V was trimmed by 1 base and J by 0 bases, leaving 7 bases between them. Looked up from germline, CDR1 is SEHNR and CDR2 is FQNEAQ (reference sequence). This CDR3 is 15 amino acids long. In nucleotides, the CDR3 is TGTGCCAGCAGCTTAGGACAGACCTCTGGAAACACCATATATTTT. This gives the protein CASSLGQTSGNTIYF. Together with reference TRBV7-9 and TRBJ1-3, the CDR3 gives the full variable domain: DTGVSQNPRHKITKRGQNVTFRCDPISEHNRLYWYRQTLGQGPEFLTYFQNEAQLEKSRLLSDRFSAERPKGSFSTLEIQRTEQGDSAMYLCASSLGQTSGNTIYFGEGSWLTVV.

The chain recombines TRBV4-1 with TRBJ2-5; 7 nucleotides agree with TRBD1. Germline V gene data show CDR1 as MGHRA and CDR2 as YSYEKL. J gave up 2 bases and V 1 base, and 4 bases lay outside the gene matches. This CDR3 contains 15 residues. The CDR3 protein is CASSQVRGRQETQYF. DNA of the CDR3: TGCGCCAGCAGCCAAGTAAGGGGGCGTCAAGAGACCCAGTACTTC.

This chain joins TRBV18 and TRBJ2-3, with 11 bases identical to TRBD2. The germline gives CDR1 KGHSH, CDR2 LQKENI. CDR3 size: 15 residues. V trimming: 5 bases; J trimming: 6 bases; junction bases outside the gene matches: 7. DNA of the CDR3: TGTGCCAGCTCAAATAGCGGGAGGGCCCAGGATACGCAGTATTTT. Amino acids: CASSNSGRAQDTQYF.

The CDR3 loop is CASSRDRERSNTEAFF. CDR3 nucleotides: TGCGCCAGCAGTCGGGACAGGGAGAGGTCAAACACTGAAGCTTTCTTT. The genes are TRBV4-1 and TRBJ1-1, with 9 bases identical to TRBD1. The CDR3 totals 16 residues. V was clipped by 6 bases and J by 2 bases; unmatched bases: 10. The germline V gene has CDR1 MGHRA and CDR2 YSYEKL.

The chain employs TRBV29-1 and TRBJ2-3; 9 bases agree with TRBD2. The V gene end was trimmed by 4 bases and the J gene end by 5 bases; junction bases not matched to a gene: 4. This CDR3 has 13 amino acids. The germline gives CDR1 SQVTM, CDR2 ANQGSEA. The CDR3 protein is CSVGETSGDTQYF. CDR3 bases: TGCAGCGTTGGAGAGACTAGCGGAGATACGCAGTATTTT.

The chain has TRBV18 and TRBJ1-3, with 10 nucleotides matching TRBD1. The CDR3 extends over 20 amino acids. The V and J ends lost 3 bases and 4 bases, in that order; junction bases with no gene match: 18. Germline V gene lookup returns CDR1 KGHSH and CDR2 LQKENI. CDR3 sequence reads: CASSPSTGGSAPRQGNTIYF. The CDR3 region has the DNA TGTGCCAGCTCACCTTCGACAGGGGGCTCCGCACCCCGCCAAGGAAACACCATATATTTT. Full variable domain (remainder filled in from reference TRBV18 and TRBJ1-3): NAGVMQNPRHLVRRRGQEARLRCSPMKGHSHVYWYRQLPEEGLKFMVYLQKENIIDESGMPKERFSAEFPKEGPSILRIQQVVRGDSAAYFCASSPSTGGSAPRQGNTIYFGEGSWLTVV.

There are a few counts of this clone. The chain couples TRBV9 to TRBJ1-1; 7 nucleotides line up with TRBD1. V was pared by 0 bases and J by 4 bases, with 9 bases of the junction left unmatched. Germline V CDR1 and CDR2: SGDLS, YYNGEE. The CDR3 is 16 amino acids. The CDR3 nucleotides read TGTGCCAGCAGCGTAGACAGGGGAGGGGGCGGCACTGAAGCTTTCTTT. Its translation is CASSVDRGGGGTEAFF.

The chain recombines TRBV5-1 with TRBJ1-1; no reliable D call. Trimming left V 3 bases short and J 0 bases short, with 12 bases between. This CDR3 has 15 amino acids. Germline CDR1 reads SGHRS; CDR2 reads YFSETQ. The chain's CDR3 is CASSSGSVMNTEAFF. CDR3 DNA sequence: TGCGCCAGCAGCTCCGGGAGCGTAATGAACACTGAAGCTTTCTTT.

V and J are TRBV4-1 and TRBJ2-7, with D uncertain. Per the germline V gene, CDR1 is MGHRA and CDR2 is YSYEKL. CDR3 size: 13 residues. The germline V and J ends were trimmed by 0 bases and 6 bases, with 9 bases remaining between them. CDR3 DNA sequence: TGCGCCAGCAGCCAAGATCGCGGCCTCGAGCAGTACTTC. It translates to CASSQDRGLEQYF.

The sample holds many counts of this clone. Written as DNA, the CDR3 is TGTGCCAGCAGCGGACTAGCGGGAAGTTACGAGCAGTACTTC. Encoded protein: CASSGLAGSYEQYF. This chain uses TRBV7-9 with TRBJ2-7; 12 nucleotides line up with TRBD2. Trimming took 5 bases from V and 4 from J; bases not matched to a gene: 3. The CDR3 sequence is 14 residues long. Germline V gives CDR1 SEHNR, CDR2 FQNEAQ (reference sequence).

The chain has TRBV6-5 and TRBJ2-7; 12 nucleotides line up with TRBD1. The CDR3 sequence is 15 residues long. Germline values: CDR1 MNHEY, CDR2 SVGAGI. Losses at the gene ends were 8 bases for V and 4 bases for J; bases not matched to a gene: 9. The CDR3 region has the DNA TGTGCCAGCCGACCCGGGACAGGGGGCATTTACGAGCAGTACTTC. It translates to CASRPGTGGIYEQYF.

J is TRBJ2-3 and V is TRBV7-3; 8 nucleotides match TRBD1. V lost 4 bases and J lost 5; bases outside the gene matches: 2. Germline V gene data show CDR1 as SGHTA and CDR2 as FQGTGA. The CDR3 length is 13 residues. The CDR3 sequence is CASSYDRGDTQYF. The CDR3 DNA is TGTGCCAGCAGCTACGACAGGGGAGATACGCAGTATTTT.

V gene TRBV18 combines with J gene TRBJ1-1, with D possibly matching TRBD1 (6 bases). Trimming left V 6 bases short and J 2 bases short, with 10 bases between. The germline V gene has CDR1 KGHSH and CDR2 LQKENI. The CDR3 sequence is 13 residues long. CDR3 residues: CASSEGVNTEAFF. The CDR3 coding sequence is TGTGCCAGCTCTGAGGGGGTAAACACTGAAGCTTTCTTT.

The chain has TRBV7-2 and TRBJ2-7; TRBD1 aligns across 12 bases. The CDR3 sequence is 16 residues long. V was pared by 0 bases and J by 0 bases, with 0 bases of the junction left unmatched. Germline CDR1 SGHTA, CDR2 FQGNSA. CDR3 in amino acids: CASSLAGQGASYEQYF. In DNA form, the CDR3 reads TGTGCCAGCAGCTTAGCGGGACAGGGGGCCTCCTACGAGCAGTACTTC.

This chain uses TRBV9 with TRBJ2-7; 7 bases are shared with TRBD1. J gave up 7 bases and V 3 bases, and 13 bases lay outside the gene matches. There are 15 residues in the CDR3. Germline V CDR1 and CDR2: SGDLS, YYNGEE. The DNA of the CDR3 is TGTGCCAGCAGCGCGTCCCGACAGGGTTTCGGGGAGCAGTACTTC. Amino acid sequence: CASSASRQGFGEQYF.

This clone was detected only once. V gene TRBV7-2 combines with J gene TRBJ2-1; 8 nucleotides agree with TRBD2. The V gene's germline CDR1 is SGHTA and CDR2 FQGNSA. Unmatched junction bases numbered 8, after V lost 4 bases and J lost 12 bases. CDR3 size: 13 residues. The CDR3 region is CASSSGLATGQFF. CDR3 DNA: TGTGCCAGCAGCTCCGGACTAGCCACTGGGCAGTTCTTC.